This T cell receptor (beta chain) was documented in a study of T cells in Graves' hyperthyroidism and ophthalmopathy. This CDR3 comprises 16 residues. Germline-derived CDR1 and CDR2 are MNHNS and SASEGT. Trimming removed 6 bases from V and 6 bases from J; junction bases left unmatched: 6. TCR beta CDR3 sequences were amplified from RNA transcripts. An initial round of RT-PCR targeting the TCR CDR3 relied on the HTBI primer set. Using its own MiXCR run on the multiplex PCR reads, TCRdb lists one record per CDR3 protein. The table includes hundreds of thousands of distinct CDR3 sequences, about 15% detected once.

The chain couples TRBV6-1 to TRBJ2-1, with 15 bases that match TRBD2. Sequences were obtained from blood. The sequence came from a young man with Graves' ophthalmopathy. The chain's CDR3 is CASRGTSGGSGNEQFF. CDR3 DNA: TGTGCCAGCAGAGGGACTAGCGGGGGGTCTGGCAATGAGCAGTTCTTC.